This is a list of T cell receptor beta chains from one sample in a study of cytomegalovirus exposure and HLA in healthy donors. Assay used: immunoSEQ multiplex PCR; TCRdb lists only in-frame clones, some missing. This sample has under 200,000 clones, with around 80% found just once. Specimen: PBMCs. These TCRs come from a middle-aged man in good health and CMV-seronegative. Both conserved end residues are part of each CDR3. D genes are given only for firm matches. For some rows the clone size is stated as once, few or many, or as a class when expanded; others skip it.

abundance | j_gene | d_gene | v_gene | CDR3nt | CDR3aa
. | TRBJ2-4 | . | TRBV2 | TGTGCCAGCAGGACAACCCTAGCCAAAAACATTCAGTACTTC | CASRTTLAKNIQYF
. | TRBJ1-1 | . | TRBV19 | TGTGCCAGTAGACCCGGAGGGGACACTGAAGCTTTCTTT | CASRPGGDTEAFF
. | TRBJ2-2 | TRBD1 | TRBV19 | TGTGCCAGTGGGGGACAGGGTACCGGGGAGCTGTTTTTT | CASGGQGTGELFF
. | TRBJ1-1 | . | TRBV18 | TGTGCCAGCTCCCCGGGTCGAAACACTGAAGCTTTCTTT | CASSPGRNTEAFF
. | TRBJ1-4 | TRBD1 | TRBV11-2 | TGTGCCAGCAGCCTAGGGACAGGGGGAGATGAAAAACTGTTTTTT | CASSLGTGGDEKLFF
. | TRBJ2-1 | . | TRBV20-1 | TGCAGTGGGCAGGGCTACAATGAGCAGTTCTTC | CSGQGYNEQFF
. | TRBJ2-7 | . | TRBV4-3 | TGCGCCAGCAGCCAAGAAGTTGGGGGGACCGAGCAGTACTTC | CASSQEVGGTEQYF
. | TRBJ1-2 | . | TRBV10-3 | TGTGCCATCATGTGGAAGGGGGACGCGAACTATGGCTACACCTTC | CAIMWKGDANYGYTF
. | TRBJ1-6 | . | TRBV4-1 | TGCGCCAGCAGCCAAGCTTCCCCGACAGACTCCTATAATTCACCCCTCCACTTT | CASSQASPTDSYNSPLHF
few | TRBJ1-2 | TRBD1 | TRBV7-9 | TGTGCCAGCAGCTTCCGGGACAGGGGGCAAGGATACTATGGCTACACCTTC | CASSFRDRGQGYYGYTF
. | TRBJ1-3 | . | TRBV13 | TGTGCCAGCAGCCGCACAGGGATCCCTGGAAACACCATATATTTT | CASSRTGIPGNTIYF
once | TRBJ1-1 | TRBD1 | TRBV4-3 | TGCGCCAGCGGCCTCGGGACAGTAATGAACACTGAAGCTTTCTTT | CASGLGTVMNTEAFF
few | TRBJ1-1 | . | TRBV10-3 | TGTGCCATCAGTGAGTCGTCAGAGAACACTGAAGCTTTCTTT | CAISESSENTEAFF
. | TRBJ1-1 | TRBD1 | TRBV6-5 | TGTGCCAGCAGTCGGACAGGGGGGATGAACACTGAAGCTTTCTTT | CASSRTGGMNTEAFF
. | TRBJ1-1 | . | TRBV5-8 | TGTGCCGTAGCTTCAGGGCGCTGGAGCGCTGAAGCTTTCTTT | CAVASGRWSAEAFF
. | TRBJ2-7 | TRBD1 | TRBV10-3 | TGTGCCATCAGTGACGGACAGGGGGACGAGCAGTACTTC | CAISDGQGDEQYF
. | TRBJ1-2 | . | TRBV7-9 | TGTGCCAGCAGCCCCAGGGACTTTCCCGGGCCTGGCTACACCTTC | CASSPRDFPGPGYTF
few | TRBJ2-2 | TRBD1 | TRBV7-6 | TGTGCCAGCAGCTTAGAATTAGGGACAGGGGCGGTCGGGGAGCTGTTTTTT | CASSLELGTGAVGELFF
. | TRBJ2-1 | . | TRBV5-6 | TGTGCCAGCAGCTTGGGAGGCTTTTGGTCCTACAATGAGCAGTTCTTC | CASSLGGFWSYNEQFF
few | TRBJ2-5 | TRBD1 | TRBV9 | TGTGCCAGCAGCGTAGCTTCGGGACAGAAAGAGACCCAGTACTTC | CASSVASGQKETQYF
. | TRBJ2-7 | . | TRBV10-3 | TGTGCCATCAGTGATAAGGGCAGGGTCTACGAGCAGTACTTC | CAISDKGRVYEQYF
few | TRBJ2-1 | TRBD2 | TRBV7-9 | TGTGCCAGCAGCATACTAGCGGACTACCACAATGAGCAGTTCTTC | CASSILADYHNEQFF
. | TRBJ2-1 | . | TRBV11-2 | TGTGCCAGCAGCCCTAGTTCGGGGTCAGCCTACAATGAGCAGTTCTTC | CASSPSSGSAYNEQFF
. | TRBJ2-7 | . | TRBV7-8 | TGTGCCAGCAGCTCCGGGACTCGCCTCTCCTACGAGCAGTACTTC | CASSSGTRLSYEQYF
few | TRBJ2-3 | . | TRBV9 | TGTGCCAGCAGCGTAGGACAAGGCACAGATACGCAGTATTTT | CASSVGQGTDTQYF
once | TRBJ2-1 | TRBD2 | TRBV14 | TGTGCCAGCAGCCTACTAGCGGGGGGGCTAAATGAGCAGTTCTTC | CASSLLAGGLNEQFF
. | TRBJ1-1 | . | TRBV7-3 | TGTGCCAGCAGCTTAGGAGGGAGAACAGGTGAAGCTTTCTTT | CASSLGGRTGEAFF